The present T cell receptor beta chain was sequenced within a study of T cells after yellow fever vaccination. Whole-study findings and limits: Re-detected after boosting: most primary clones, about 95% of CD4 and 88% of CD8. Sorting of memory subsets on day 0 yielded almost no detectable vaccine-responding clonotypes. FACS-sorted repertoires could harbor abundant contaminating bulk-population clonotypes.

Trimming pared 2 bases from V and 9 bases from J, leaving 8 bases between. Looked up from germline, CDR1 is SGHTA and CDR2 is FQGNSA. CDR3 size: 12 residues. A universal primer site and UMIs were added as TCR cDNA was made by 5'RACE template switching. Using its own MiXCR run on the 5' RACE reads, TCRdb lists one record per CDR3 protein. The top ten hold about 0.94% of the sample, which has approximately 10,000 distinct CDR3 sequences, roughly 5.8% seen once. This clonotype was observed many times. The chain links TRBV7-2 to TRBJ2-1; TRBD2 might be the D (6 bases). Material: PBMCs, either bulk or a sorted T-cell subset (CD4+, CD8+, memory, or dextramer-sorted; not recorded which), obtained on the day of the yellow fever booster vaccination. The TCR comes from a man aged 30 to 39 who received the YFV17D yellow fever vaccine. This chain's CDR3 is CASSLTGSEQFF. The CDR3 nucleotides are TGTGCCAGCAGCTTAACCGGGAGTGAGCAGTTCTTC.